This T cell receptor (beta chain) comes out of a study of cytomegalovirus exposure and HLA in healthy donors. In its sample, this clone was seen a few times. Antigen: not known. The study's findings and limits: A few V segments could not be told apart, such as TRBV6-2 and TRBV6-3, and were left out. TCR beta chains associated with HLA were, in a later analysis, more clonally expanded than equally common others. In vitro work confirmed that three CMV-associated chains recognize CMV antigens.

Primers: 60 Vbeta forward and 13 Jbeta reverse. The data were produced by immunoSEQ multiplex PCR, yet TCRdb's version contains in-frame clones alone and is incomplete. The data hold 150,000 to 200,000 clones, with roughly 75% observed a single time. Germline CDR1 reads MNHNS; CDR2 reads SASEGT. The ends were cut back, 4 bases at V and 5 bases at J, with 11 bases in the middle. This CDR3 is 13 amino acids long. The genes are TRBV6-1 and TRBJ2-5; D perhaps matches TRBD1 (6 bases). Sequenced input: PBMCs. This TCR derives from a man aged 18 to 35 in good health and CMV-seropositive. CDR3 region: CASSAGAGETQYF. CDR3 DNA sequence: TGTGCCAGCAGTGCAGGGGCAGGTGAGACCCAGTACTTC.